One and the same sample provided the 31 T cell receptor beta chains below, sequenced in a study of cytomegalovirus exposure and HLA in healthy donors. A multiplex PCR was run with 60 Vbeta primers and 13 Jbeta primers. Here immunoSEQ multiplex PCR was the method, and the copy in TCRdb shows in-frame clones only, minus some. The table includes approximately 190,000 clones, about nine tenths detected once. The specimen sequenced was PBMCs. All receptors come from a man under 40 in good health and CMV-seronegative.

The chain carries TRBV19 and TRBJ1-1; 8 bases line up with TRBD1. The V segment lost 10 bases and the J segment 5 bases; nucleotides outside the gene matches: 9. Germline lookup yields CDR1 LNHDA and CDR2 SQIVND (reference sequence). The CDR3 contains 13 residues. CDR3 sequence (DNA): TGTGCCATCAGAGACAGGGGAGGGACTGAAGCTTTCTTT. It codes for CAIRDRGGTEAFF.

The rearrangement uses TRBV11-2 and TRBJ2-4; TRBD1 might be the D (5 bases). This CDR3 spans 14 amino acids. Trimming took off 2 bases at V and 5 bases at J, with 10 bases between the two ends. Germline CDR1 reads SGHAT; CDR2 reads FQNNGV. Here the CDR3 DNA reads TGTGCCAGCAGCTTATCAGGGCTGGAAAACATTCAGTACTTC. Encoded protein: CASSLSGLENIQYF.

The chain links TRBV19 to TRBJ1-1, with 8 bases lining up with TRBD1. The V segment lost 5 bases and the J segment 4 bases; nucleotides outside the gene matches: 6. This CDR3 spans 14 amino acids. Germline V gene sequence: CDR1 LNHDA, CDR2 SQIVND (reference sequence). CDR3 protein: CASSDRGRGTEAFF. CDR3 nucleotides: TGTGCCAGTAGTGACAGGGGAAGGGGCACTGAAGCTTTCTTT. The whole variable domain, remainder taken from reference TRBV19 and TRBJ1-1, is DGGITQSPKYLFRKEGQNVTLSCEQNLNHDAMYWYRQDPGQGLRLIYYSQIVNDFQKGDIAEGYSVSREKKESFPLTVTSAQKNPTAFYLCASSDRGRGTEAFFGQGTRLTVV.

This clone was counted a single time. The chain uses TRBV5-8 and TRBJ2-7, with 12 bases lining up with TRBD2. J was trimmed by 2 bases and V by 4 bases; bases with no gene match: 13. This CDR3 contains 18 residues. Per the germline V gene, CDR1 is SGHTS and CDR2 is YDEGEE. The CDR3 loop reads CASSNPLGTSGFTYEQYF. In DNA form, the CDR3 reads TGTGCCAGCAGCAACCCCCTTGGGACTAGCGGGTTTACCTACGAGCAGTACTTC.

The chain combines TRBV6-6 with TRBJ2-2; D remains ambiguous. V dropped 3 bases and J dropped 5 bases, with 7 bases sitting between them. The CDR3 extends over 13 amino acids. Germline loops: CDR1 MNHNY, CDR2 SVGAGI (reference sequence). Here the CDR3 DNA reads TGTGCCAGCAGTTATTATGAGACCGGGGAGCTGTTTTTT. Protein sequence: CASSYYETGELFF.

V usage is TRBV29-1 and J usage is TRBJ2-7; weak D call: TRBD2 (6 bases). CDR3 length: 13 amino acids. V dropped 2 bases and J dropped 2 bases, with 10 bases sitting between them. Germline lookup yields CDR1 SQVTM and CDR2 ANQGSEA. For the CDR3, the DNA is TGCAGCGTTGAACTAGCGAGCACCTACGAGCAGTACTTC. This gives the protein CSVELASTYEQYF.

The V and J genes are TRBV6-6 and TRBJ2-3; tentative D call: TRBD2 (5 bases). Trimming removed 4 bases at V and 10 bases at J, with 15 bases between. From germline, CDR1 is MNHNY and CDR2 SVGAGI (reference sequence). There are 13 residues in the CDR3. CDR3 DNA sequence: TGTGCCAGCAGTTTGGCCACCGCGAGGGCGCAGTATTTT. Amino acids: CASSLATARAQYF.

Of note for this clone: The junction departs from germline at one end; a sequencing error may be responsible. The chain links TRBV7-9 to TRBJ2-7; the D gene is possibly TRBD1 (5 bases). CDR3 length: 12 residues. CDR1 and CDR2 (germline): SEHNR, FQNEAQ (reference sequence). The CDR3 sequence is CSSSFRDYEQYF. The CDR3 nucleotides are TGTTCCAGCAGCTTCAGGGACTACGAGCAGTACTTC. The full variable domain, rest sourced from reference TRBV7-9 and TRBJ2-7, is DTGVSQNPRHKITKRGQNVTFRCDPISEHNRLYWYRQTLGQGPEFLTYFQNEAQLEKSRLLSDRFSAERPKGSFSTLEIQRTEQGDSAMYLCSSSFRDYEQYFGPGTRLTVT.

The chain recombines TRBV29-1 with TRBJ2-7, with a weak D call TRBD1 (5 bases). This CDR3 has 13 residues. Trimming left V 0 bases short and J 3 bases short, with 9 bases between. Germline loops: CDR1 SQVTM, CDR2 ANQGSEA. The CDR3: CSVEDKGHYEQYF. CDR3 nucleotide sequence: TGCAGCGTTGAAGACAAGGGGCACTACGAGCAGTACTTC.

V usage is TRBV2 and J usage is TRBJ1-1, with D possibly matching TRBD1 (5 bases). Germline V gives CDR1 SNHLY, CDR2 FYNNEI. V was shortened by 8 bases and J by 4 bases, with 14 bases between the two germline ends. The CDR3 length is 13 residues. CDR3: CASGLGGSTEAFF. CDR3 DNA sequence: TGTGCCAGCGGCCTTGGGGGGAGCACTGAAGCTTTCTTT. Based on the CDR3 plus reference TRBV2 and TRBJ1-1, the full variable domain is EPEVTQTPSHQVTQMGQEVILRCVPISNHLYFYWYRQILGQKVEFLVSFYNNEISEKSEIFDDQFSVERPDGSNFTLKIRSTKLEDSAMYFCASGLGGSTEAFFGQGTRLTVV.

The J gene is TRBJ2-1, the V gene TRBV5-6; D remains unclear. V gave up 4 bases and J gave up 12 bases, with 14 bases separating them. This CDR3 comprises 12 residues. The germline gives CDR1 SGHDT, CDR2 YYEEEE. Here the CDR3 reads CASSTTPMGQFF. The CDR3 nucleotides read TGTGCCAGCAGCACTACACCAATGGGGCAGTTCTTC.

The V and J genes are TRBV30 and TRBJ2-7; D may be TRBD1 (5 bases). CDR1 GTSNPN and CDR2 SVGIG come from the germline V gene (reference sequence). The ends were cut back, 4 bases at V and 4 bases at J, with 20 bases in the middle. This CDR3 region has 15 residues. CDR3 sequence: CAWTEILTGAYEQYF. DNA for the CDR3: TGTGCCTGGACTGAAATATTAACTGGGGCATACGAGCAGTACTTC.

The genes are TRBV5-1 and TRBJ1-4; 7 positions agree with TRBD1. V was clipped by 5 bases and J by 4 bases; unmatched bases: 8. Germline V gene sequence: CDR1 SGHRS, CDR2 YFSETQ. The CDR3 extends over 15 amino acids. CDR3: CASSSYRGLNEKLFF. The CDR3 DNA reads TGCGCCAGCAGTTCCTACAGGGGCCTTAATGAAAAACTGTTTTTT.

This clone has only one observation. CDR3 nucleotide sequence: TGTGCCAGCAGCTTAGTCAGGGGAACGGGCGAGCAGTACTTC. Protein: CASSLVRGTGEQYF. V and J are TRBV7-6 and TRBJ2-7, with D possibly matching TRBD1 (6 bases). Per germline, CDR1 SGHVS and CDR2 FNYEAQ. The CDR3 contains 14 residues. V was clipped by 1 base and J by 6 bases, with 13 bases between them.

This chain links TRBV27 with TRBJ1-2, with TRBD1 matching over 9 bases. This CDR3 is built from 16 residues. V gave up 0 bases and J gave up 6 bases; unmatched junction bases: 8. Germline CDR1 MNHEY, CDR2 SMNVEV (reference sequence). The CDR3 is CASSLSGTGRIHGYTF. The CDR3 DNA reads as TGTGCCAGCAGTTTATCGGGGACAGGGAGGATCCATGGCTACACCTTC.

The V and J genes are TRBV28 and TRBJ2-7; D may be TRBD2 (6 bases). This CDR3 spans 15 amino acids. V gave up 3 bases and J gave up 5 bases, with 17 bases separating them. Germline V gives CDR1 MDHEN, CDR2 SYDVKM. The CDR3 reads CASSFPGPRGDEQYF. CDR3 nucleotide sequence: TGTGCCAGCAGTTTCCCAGGACCGCGGGGCGACGAGCAGTACTTC.

The chain is built from TRBV14 and TRBJ2-2; D remains unclear. Between the trimmed V and J ends, which lost 1 base and 6 bases, there was a span of 6 bases. This CDR3 spans 13 amino acids. Germline V CDR1 and CDR2: SGHDN, FVKESK. The CDR3 here is CASSQVTAGELFF. The CDR3 DNA follows: TGTGCCAGCAGCCAAGTCACAGCCGGGGAGCTGTTTTTT.

This rearrangement joins TRBV13 to TRBJ1-2; perhaps TRBD1 as D (6 bases). This CDR3 has 14 amino acids. The germline V gene has CDR1 PRHDT and CDR2 FYEKMQ (reference sequence). V lost 5 bases and J 3 bases, leaving 13 bases between the germline ends. The CDR3 is CASSRGGRDYGYTF. The CDR3 bases are TGTGCCAGCAGCCGGGGGGGCAGGGACTATGGCTACACCTTC.

The CDR3 region is CASSLSTGSETQYF. For the CDR3, the DNA is TGCGCCAGCAGCTTGAGTACCGGGTCGGAGACCCAGTACTTC. The chain links TRBV5-1 to TRBJ2-5, with D unresolved. V was shortened by 1 base and J by 5 bases, with 12 bases between the two germline ends. The germline V gene encodes CDR1 SGHRS and CDR2 YFSETQ. The CDR3 is made up of 14 amino acids.

As concerns this clone: The same CDR3 can be traced to other DNA sequences in this sample. The chain links TRBV25-1 to TRBJ2-7; a possible D gene is TRBD2 (6 bases). V lost 5 bases to trimming and J lost 1 base, with 15 bases between them. The CDR3 consists of 15 residues. CDR1 is MGHDK, CDR2 SYGVNS, per germline. In nucleotides, the CDR3 is TGTGCCAGCAGTCCCCGGACTGGACTATCCTACGAGCAGTACTTC. This translates into CASSPRTGLSYEQYF.

V is TRBV7-2 and J is TRBJ2-1; no reliable D call. V was clipped by 5 bases and J by 7 bases, with 12 bases between them. Germline V gives CDR1 SGHTA, CDR2 FQGNSA. This CDR3 has 13 residues. DNA of the CDR3: TGTGCCAGCAGCCCTCAGGAACGAAATGAGCAGTTCTTC. It translates to CASSPQERNEQFF.

The rearrangement links TRBV7-9 to TRBJ1-6; D possibly corresponds to TRBD1 (6 bases). V dropped 5 bases and J dropped 8 bases, with 19 bases sitting between them. Germline values: CDR1 SEHNR, CDR2 FQNEAQ (reference sequence). The CDR3 totals 16 residues. Written as DNA, the CDR3 is TGTGCCAGCAGCCCGACAGGTGTCCTCGGCGATTCACCCCTCCACTTT. Amino acids: CASSPTGVLGDSPLHF.

The chain links TRBV5-1 to TRBJ2-1, with D maybe TRBD1 (6 bases). This CDR3 contains 16 residues. The V end was cut by 0 bases, the J end by 1 base, with 11 bases between. In germline, CDR1 is SGHRS, CDR2 YFSETQ. The CDR3 nucleotides are TGCGCCAGCAGCTTGGGAAGGGGGTCTTCCTACAATGAGCAGTTCTTC. It codes for CASSLGRGSSYNEQFF. The full variable domain, with the rest looked up from reference TRBV5-1 and TRBJ2-1, is KAGVTQTPRYLIKTRGQQVTLSCSPISGHRSVSWYQQTPGQGLQFLFEYFSETQRNKGNFPGRFSGRQFSNSRSEMNVSTLELGDSALYLCASSLGRGSSYNEQFFGPGTRLTVL.

This sequence joins TRBV18 and TRBJ2-1; 8 bases map to TRBD1. Looked up from germline, CDR1 is KGHSH and CDR2 is LQKENI. CDR3 length: 13 amino acids. Losses at the gene ends were 5 bases for V and 9 bases for J; bases not matched to a gene: 6. CDR3 residues: CASSRTGQSEQFF. The CDR3, as DNA: TGTGCCAGCTCAAGGACAGGGCAGAGTGAGCAGTTCTTC.

In this sample, this clone turned up a few times. Other nucleotide sequences from this sample produce the same CDR3. The chain carries TRBV6-1 and TRBJ2-1; D is possibly TRBD2 (6 bases). V lost 3 bases and J lost 7, with 10 bases in between. The CDR3 totals 13 residues. Germline V gives CDR1 MNHNS, CDR2 SASEGT. This chain's CDR3 is CASSDPSANEQFF. Here the CDR3 DNA reads TGTGCCAGCAGTGACCCTAGCGCGAATGAGCAGTTCTTC.

The V and J genes are TRBV6-8 and TRBJ1-5; tentatively, D is TRBD1 (6 bases). Germline V gene lookup returns CDR1 MNHGY and CDR2 SAAAGT. V lost 2 bases and J lost 7, with 21 bases in between. There are 17 residues in the CDR3. In DNA, the CDR3 is TGTGCCAGCAGTTACAACCCCCGACAGGCCCCAGGGCAGCCCCAGCATTTT. Its protein product is CASSYNPRQAPGQPQHF.

The rearrangement uses TRBV4-2 and TRBJ2-7; 11 bases are shared with TRBD1. Germline CDR1 LGHNA, CDR2 YNFKEQ. There are 17 residues in the CDR3. Unmatched junction bases numbered 7, after V lost 0 bases and J lost 3 bases. Written as DNA, the CDR3 is TGTGCCAGCAGCCAAGAAGGCGCCGGGACAGGGGGCTACGAGCAGTACTTC. It specifies CASSQEGAGTGGYEQYF.

The CDR3 nucleotides are TGTGCCAGCAGTTACTTCGGGACTCAGAACACTGAAGCTTTCTTT. Encoded protein: CASSYFGTQNTEAFF. This chain uses TRBV6-5 with TRBJ1-1, with TRBD1 as a possible D gene (5 bases). The V end lost 1 base, the J end lost 1 base, and 10 bases lay between the germline ends. The CDR3 sequence is 15 residues long. From germline, CDR1 is MNHEY and CDR2 SVGAGI.

The chain recombines TRBV7-6 with TRBJ1-6, with a weak D call TRBD1 (6 bases). Trimming cost V 1 base and J 9 bases, with 13 bases left between them. CDR1 SGHVS and CDR2 FNYEAQ come from the germline V gene. This CDR3 spans 15 amino acids. CDR3 amino acids: CASSLGGGAGSPLHF. In DNA form, the CDR3 reads TGTGCCAGCAGCTTAGGAGGGGGGGCGGGTTCACCCCTCCACTTT.

The gene calls are TRBV5-4 and TRBJ1-1; 9 nucleotides line up with TRBD1. CDR3 length: 13 amino acids. V gave up 4 bases and J gave up 6 bases; unmatched junction bases: 4. Germline CDR1 SGHNT, CDR2 YYREEE (reference sequence). This CDR3 reads CASSRTGEAEAFF. The CDR3 DNA reads TGTGCCAGCAGCCGGACAGGGGAAGCTGAAGCTTTCTTT.

V is TRBV6-5 and J is TRBJ2-7; D possibly corresponds to TRBD2 (5 bases). V was pared by 5 bases and J by 7 bases, with 15 bases between. The germline V gene has CDR1 MNHEY and CDR2 SVGAGI. The CDR3 runs to 13 residues. CDR3: CASSRRGSYEQYF. The CDR3 DNA follows: TGTGCCAGCAGTAGGAGAGGGTCGTATGAGCAGTACTTC.